The clone carrying this TCR beta chain was seen a handful of times. Its antigen is undetermined. This entry comes from a study of early T cells in non-severe SARS-CoV-2 infection. About the study: Sequencing was performed on bulk RNA from unsorted whole blood, leaving chains unpaired.

Points from the study as a whole: VDJdb matching skewed toward anti-spike CD8 responses, missing private and CD4 specificities.

Unique molecular identifier tags were affixed to discrete cDNA molecules. MiXCR, applied by TCRdb to the 5' RACE reads, yields one record per CDR3 protein. The sample has fewer than 80,000 distinct CDR3 sequences, over 3.5% seen once. The sequenced sample was whole blood, obtained at baseline. This sequence originates from an adult who was a healthcare worker with PCR-confirmed SARS-CoV-2 infection or an uninfected control (not recorded which). The donor label of this sample is uncertain.

The CDR3 protein is CASSSGWVKNIQYF. For the CDR3, the DNA is TGTGCCAGCAGTTCTGGGTGGGTCAAAAACATTCAGTACTTC. The chain has TRBV6-5 and TRBJ2-4; D is undetermined. Trimming stripped 4 bases from V and 3 bases from J, with 10 bases between. Looked up from germline, CDR1 is MNHEY and CDR2 is SVGAGI. This CDR3 spans 14 amino acids.